Each of the 22 T cell receptor beta chains below was sequenced from the same sample in a study of cytomegalovirus exposure and HLA in healthy donors. PCR employed 60 Vbeta and 13 Jbeta primers. Repertoires were generated with immunoSEQ multiplex PCR, while TCRdb's copy carries only in-frame clones and drops some. The repertoire holds 220,000 or so clones, under 80% seen once, with 1.5% to 2% in the top ten. Sequencing used PBMCs. These receptors all come from a woman aged 25 to 45 in good health and CMV-seronegative.

The chain combines TRBV5-1 with TRBJ2-1; a possible D gene is TRBD1 (7 bases). The CDR3 contains 15 residues. Trimming left V 0 bases short and J 10 bases short, with 17 bases between. Germline-derived CDR1 and CDR2 are SGHRS and YFSETQ. The CDR3 DNA follows: TGCGCCAGCAGCTTGGCCCAGGGGGGAGGAAACGAGCAGTTCTTC. Protein: CASSLAQGGGNEQFF. The complete variable domain, with remaining parts taken from reference TRBV5-1 and TRBJ2-1, reads KAGVTQTPRYLIKTRGQQVTLSCSPISGHRSVSWYQQTPGQGLQFLFEYFSETQRNKGNFPGRFSGRQFSNSRSEMNVSTLELGDSALYLCASSLAQGGGNEQFFGPGTRLTVL.

The chain recombines TRBV7-2 with TRBJ2-5; 10 nucleotides line up with TRBD2. There are 16 residues in the CDR3. Germline V gives CDR1 SGHTA, CDR2 FQGNSA. V shed 7 bases and J 5 bases; nucleotides not matched to a gene: 13. The CDR3 DNA is TGTGCCAGCAACCTTCAAGGGAGCGGGAGGGTGGAGACCCAGTACTTC. This gives the protein CASNLQGSGRVETQYF.

This rearrangement joins TRBV6-5 to TRBJ1-1; possibly TRBD1 for D (5 bases). This CDR3 region has 14 residues. CDR1 and CDR2 from the germline V gene are MNHEY and SVGAGI. Deletions cut 5 bases from V and 2 bases from J, with 12 bases between. The CDR3 region is CASSLYGANTEAFF. The CDR3, as DNA: TGTGCCAGCAGTCTGTATGGGGCTAACACTGAAGCTTTCTTT.

This rearrangement joins TRBV7-9 to TRBJ1-6; D gene uncertain. This CDR3 is 14 amino acids long. Germline CDR1 is SEHNR and CDR2 is FQNEAQ (reference sequence). Trimming cost V 0 bases and J 7 bases, with 7 bases left between them. The CDR3 is CASSLASRNSPLHF. The CDR3 coding sequence is TGTGCCAGCAGCTTAGCCTCGCGGAATTCACCCCTCCACTTT.

With respect to this clone: The junction differs from germline at one of its ends, possibly a read error. The identical CDR3 is also encoded by other nucleotide sequences in the sample. J is TRBJ2-7 and V is TRBV29-1; weak D call: TRBD1 (5 bases). CDR3 length: 15 residues. In germline, CDR1 is SQVTM, CDR2 ANQGSEA. The CDR3 protein is CSVEIQESSSYEQYF. The CDR3 nucleotides are TGCAGCGTTGAGATACAGGAATCCAGCTCCTATGAGCAGTACTTC.

This clone was seen a few times. The DNA of the CDR3 is TGTGCCAGCAGACTTAGACAGGGGGTTGCCGGGGAGCTGTTTTTT. Translation gives CASRLRQGVAGELFF. The J gene is TRBJ2-2, the V gene TRBV28, with TRBD1 matching over 9 bases. Germline values: CDR1 MDHEN, CDR2 SYDVKM. CDR3 length: 15 residues. After removal of 6 bases from V and 6 bases from J, the junction contained 8 bases not matched to a gene. Complete variable domain (other parts from reference TRBV28 and TRBJ2-2): DVKVTQSSRYLVKRTGEKVFLECVQDMDHENMFWYRQDPGLGLRLIYFSYDVKMKEKGDIPEGYSVSREKKERFSLILESASTNQTSMYLCASRLRQGVAGELFFGEGSRLTVL.

This sequence joins TRBV5-1 and TRBJ1-3; TRBD1 aligns across 8 bases. The CDR3 has 16 residues. In germline, CDR1 is SGHRS, CDR2 YFSETQ. With 4 bases clipped from V and 4 bases from J, the junction kept 10 bases outside the gene matches. The CDR3 nucleotides are TGCGCCAGCAGCAAAAAGACAGGGGAAGTCGGAAACACCATATATTTT. This gives the protein CASSKKTGEVGNTIYF.

V usage is TRBV27 and J usage is TRBJ1-1; tentatively, D is TRBD1 (6 bases). V lost 4 bases and J 1 base, leaving 13 bases between the germline ends. The CDR3 spans 15 residues. Germline V gene sequence: CDR1 MNHEY, CDR2 SMNVEV (reference sequence). This chain's CDR3 is CASSSLGQPNTEAFF. CDR3 sequence (DNA): TGTGCCAGCAGTTCCCTCGGACAGCCGAACACTGAAGCTTTCTTT.

This clone was recorded once. The rearrangement links TRBV10-3 to TRBJ2-5; 11 bases agree with TRBD2. The CDR3 totals 17 residues. The germline V gene encodes CDR1 ENHRY and CDR2 SYGVKD. V gave up 2 bases and J gave up 0 bases; unmatched junction bases: 5. The chain's CDR3 is CAISESLAGGDQETQYF. CDR3 sequence (DNA): TGTGCCATCAGTGAGAGCCTAGCGGGAGGTGACCAAGAGACCCAGTACTTC.

V is TRBV11-3 and J is TRBJ1-6; 11 nucleotides line up with TRBD1. CDR1 is SGHNT, CDR2 YENEEA, per germline. The CDR3 length is 17 residues. V lost 5 bases to trimming and J lost 4 bases; unmatched junction nucleotides: 7. CDR3 nucleotides: TGTGCCAGCAGCATGAGGGACAGGGGGACATATAATTCACCCCTCCACTTT. Translating gives CASSMRDRGTYNSPLHF.

This clone was picked up one time. The genes are TRBV5-1 and TRBJ1-1; D unclear. The CDR3 totals 15 residues. Germline loops: CDR1 SGHRS, CDR2 YFSETQ. The ends were cut back, 0 bases at V and 1 base at J, with 10 bases in the middle. The CDR3 bases are TGCGCCAGCAGCTTGGGTCAAACTGGGAACACTGAAGCTTTCTTT. Amino acid sequence: CASSLGQTGNTEAFF.

V is TRBV19 and J is TRBJ1-1, with D perhaps TRBD1 (5 bases). The CDR3 totals 14 residues. Germline CDR1 is LNHDA and CDR2 is SQIVND (reference sequence). The ends were cut back, 3 bases at V and 0 bases at J, with 8 bases in the middle. CDR3 sequence reads: CASSIGGMNTEAFF. The CDR3 coding sequence is TGTGCCAGTAGTATTGGGGGGATGAACACTGAAGCTTTCTTT. The variable domain in full, completed from reference TRBV19 and TRBJ1-1, reads DGGITQSPKYLFRKEGQNVTLSCEQNLNHDAMYWYRQDPGQGLRLIYYSQIVNDFQKGDIAEGYSVSREKKESFPLTVTSAQKNPTAFYLCASSIGGMNTEAFFGQGTRLTVV.

The chain links TRBV7-8 to TRBJ2-1; no firm D call. This CDR3 is 12 amino acids long. Trimming pared 5 bases from V and 10 bases from J, leaving 12 bases between. The V gene's germline CDR1 is SGHVS and CDR2 FQNEAQ. CDR3 nucleotides: TGTGCCAGCAGCGGGTATCTGGAGGAGCAGTTCTTC. Its translation: CASSGYLEEQFF.

The chain recombines TRBV5-1 with TRBJ2-2, with 8 bases identical to TRBD2. CDR1 and CDR2 (germline): SGHRS, YFSETQ. V lost 4 bases to trimming and J lost 6 bases; unmatched junction nucleotides: 8. The CDR3 sequence is 15 residues long. The CDR3 loop reads CASSEGLGDAGELFF. Here the CDR3 DNA reads TGCGCCAGCAGCGAGGGACTAGGGGACGCCGGGGAGCTGTTTTTT.

This clone was observed once. V is TRBV11-3 and J is TRBJ2-7; D unresolved. The CDR3 has 15 amino acids. Germline CDR1 reads SGHNT; CDR2 reads YENEEA. V was shortened by 1 base and J by 3 bases, with 13 bases between the two germline ends. DNA for the CDR3: TGTGCCAGCAGCTTAGCACGGGTAGTTATCTACGAGCAGTACTTC. As protein: CASSLARVVIYEQYF.

The rearrangement uses TRBV7-9 and TRBJ2-5, with D perhaps matching TRBD2 (5 bases). CDR3 size: 15 residues. In germline, CDR1 is SEHNR, CDR2 FQNEAQ (reference sequence). V lost 5 bases and J lost 1, with 14 bases in between. The CDR3 bases are TGTGCCAGCAGCCTCCGGGCGGGCCTCCAAGAGACCCAGTACTTC. Its protein product is CASSLRAGLQETQYF. Full variable domain (rest looked up from reference TRBV7-9 and TRBJ2-5): DTGVSQNPRHKITKRGQNVTFRCDPISEHNRLYWYRQTLGQGPEFLTYFQNEAQLEKSRLLSDRFSAERPKGSFSTLEIQRTEQGDSAMYLCASSLRAGLQETQYFGPGTRLLVL.

V and J are TRBV27 and TRBJ1-1; no reliable D call. The CDR3 loop spans 13 amino acids. Germline CDR1 and CDR2: MNHEY and SMNVEV (reference sequence). The germline V and J ends were trimmed by 3 bases and 3 bases, with 8 bases remaining between them. The DNA for the CDR3 is TGTGCCAGCAGTTTTGGTCAGGACACTGAAGCTTTCTTT. Encoded protein: CASSFGQDTEAFF.

The V and J genes are TRBV5-6 and TRBJ2-5; D is perhaps TRBD1 (6 bases). The germline V gene has CDR1 SGHDT and CDR2 YYEEEE. V gave up 1 base and J gave up 4 bases, with 17 bases separating them. This CDR3 comprises 16 residues. CDR3 coding DNA: TGTGCCAGCAGCTTGAGTGGGTATGGGGGCGGAGAGACCCAGTACTTC. This gives the protein CASSLSGYGGGETQYF.

The chain uses TRBV29-1 and TRBJ2-6, with D maybe TRBD1 (5 bases). V was pared by 4 bases and J by 0 bases, with 10 bases between. CDR1 and CDR2 from the germline V gene are SQVTM and ANQGSEA. The length of the CDR3 is 15 residues. In DNA form, the CDR3 reads TGCAGCGTTGGGCAGGGATACTCTGGGGCCAACGTCCTGACTTTC. This gives the protein CSVGQGYSGANVLTF.

V gene TRBV5-4 combines with J gene TRBJ2-2; 7 nucleotides match TRBD2. The CDR3 covers 15 residues. The V segment lost 0 bases and the J segment 3 bases; nucleotides outside the gene matches: 2. Germline V gives CDR1 SGHNT, CDR2 YYREEE (reference sequence). CDR3 sequence (DNA): TGTGCCAGCAGCTTGGCGCTAGCGGACACCGGGGAGCTGTTTTTT. This codes for CASSLALADTGELFF.

The J gene is TRBJ2-1, the V gene TRBV5-1, with 10 bases fitting TRBD2. CDR1 is SGHRS, CDR2 YFSETQ, per germline. J was trimmed by 7 bases and V by 4 bases; bases with no gene match: 11. CDR3 length: 16 amino acids. CDR3 residues: CASSALLAGGGNEQFF. The DNA for the CDR3 is TGCGCCAGCAGCGCCCTCTTAGCGGGGGGTGGGAATGAGCAGTTCTTC.

The DNA of the CDR3 is TGTGCCAGCAGTGTGACTAGCGGGCTGTCCTACAATGAGCAGTTCTTC. This gives the protein CASSVTSGLSYNEQFF. The chain recombines TRBV2 with TRBJ2-1; 10 positions agree with TRBD2. There are 16 residues in the CDR3. Germline CDR1 is SNHLY and CDR2 is FYNNEI. V shed 4 bases and J 1 base; nucleotides not matched to a gene: 4. Drawing the rest from reference TRBV2 and TRBJ2-1, the complete variable domain is EPEVTQTPSHQVTQMGQEVILRCVPISNHLYFYWYRQILGQKVEFLVSFYNNEISEKSEIFDDQFSVERPDGSNFTLKIRSTKLEDSAMYFCASSVTSGLSYNEQFFGPGTRLTVL.